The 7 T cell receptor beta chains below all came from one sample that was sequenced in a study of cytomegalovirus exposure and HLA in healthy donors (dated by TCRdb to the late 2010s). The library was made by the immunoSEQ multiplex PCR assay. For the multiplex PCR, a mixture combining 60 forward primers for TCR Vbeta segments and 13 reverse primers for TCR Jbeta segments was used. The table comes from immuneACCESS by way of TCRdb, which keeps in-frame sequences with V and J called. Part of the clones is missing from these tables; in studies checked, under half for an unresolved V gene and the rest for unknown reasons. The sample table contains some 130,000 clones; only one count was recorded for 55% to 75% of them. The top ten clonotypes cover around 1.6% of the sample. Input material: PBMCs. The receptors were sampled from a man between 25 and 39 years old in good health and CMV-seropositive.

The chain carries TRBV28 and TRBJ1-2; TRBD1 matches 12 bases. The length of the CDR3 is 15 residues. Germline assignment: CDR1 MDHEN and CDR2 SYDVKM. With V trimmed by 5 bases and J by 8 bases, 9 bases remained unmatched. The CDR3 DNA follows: TGTGCCAGCAGTCCCTGGGGACAGGGGGCGCGGGGCTACACCTTC. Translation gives CASSPWGQGARGYTF.

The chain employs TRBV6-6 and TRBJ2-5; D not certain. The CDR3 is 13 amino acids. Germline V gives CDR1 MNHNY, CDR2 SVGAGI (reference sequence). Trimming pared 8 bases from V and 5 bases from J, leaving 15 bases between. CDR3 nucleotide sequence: TGTGCCAGCGGCCTATACTTCGGGGAGACCCAGTACTTC. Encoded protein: CASGLYFGETQYF.

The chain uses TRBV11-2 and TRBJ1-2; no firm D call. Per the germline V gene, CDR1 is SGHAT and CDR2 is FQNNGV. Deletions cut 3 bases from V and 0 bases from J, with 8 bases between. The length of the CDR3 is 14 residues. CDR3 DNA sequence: TGTGCCAGCAGCTTTCAGATTTCTAACTATGGCTACACCTTC. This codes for CASSFQISNYGYTF.

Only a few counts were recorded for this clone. The CDR3 sequence: CASTGFPAGGDEQYF. In DNA, the CDR3 is TGTGCCAGCACAGGCTTTCCAGCGGGAGGAGACGAGCAGTACTTC. The rearrangement joins TRBV6-1 to TRBJ2-7; 9 nucleotides agree with TRBD2. CDR3 length: 15 residues. Germline CDR1 MNHNS, CDR2 SASEGT. The trim removed 7 bases at V and 5 bases at J, leaving 12 bases unmatched.

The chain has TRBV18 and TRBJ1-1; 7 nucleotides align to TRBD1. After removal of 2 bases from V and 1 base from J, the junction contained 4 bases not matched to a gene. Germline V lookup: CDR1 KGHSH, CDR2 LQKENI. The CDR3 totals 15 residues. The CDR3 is CASSPSGQWNTEAFF. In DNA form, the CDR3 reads TGTGCCAGCTCACCATCGGGACAGTGGAACACTGAAGCTTTCTTT.

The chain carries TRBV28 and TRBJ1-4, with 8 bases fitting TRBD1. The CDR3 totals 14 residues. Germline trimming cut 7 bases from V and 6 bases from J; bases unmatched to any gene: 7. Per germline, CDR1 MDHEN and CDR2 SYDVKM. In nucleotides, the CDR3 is TGTGCCAGCACGGGCGAGGACAGGGATGAAAAACTGTTTTTT. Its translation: CASTGEDRDEKLFF. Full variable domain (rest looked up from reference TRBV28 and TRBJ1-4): DVKVTQSSRYLVKRTGEKVFLECVQDMDHENMFWYRQDPGLGLRLIYFSYDVKMKEKGDIPEGYSVSREKKERFSLILESASTNQTSMYLCASTGEDRDEKLFFGSGTQLSVL.

CDR3 amino acids: CASSYMPSLQGTYEQYF. The CDR3 coding sequence is TGTGCCAGCAGCTATATGCCTTCGTTACAGGGAACCTACGAGCAGTACTTC. The rearrangement uses TRBV5-6 and TRBJ2-7; a possible D gene is TRBD1 (6 bases). CDR1 SGHDT and CDR2 YYEEEE come from the germline V gene. Between the trimmed V and J ends, which lost 3 bases and 2 bases, there was a span of 21 bases. CDR3 size: 17 residues.